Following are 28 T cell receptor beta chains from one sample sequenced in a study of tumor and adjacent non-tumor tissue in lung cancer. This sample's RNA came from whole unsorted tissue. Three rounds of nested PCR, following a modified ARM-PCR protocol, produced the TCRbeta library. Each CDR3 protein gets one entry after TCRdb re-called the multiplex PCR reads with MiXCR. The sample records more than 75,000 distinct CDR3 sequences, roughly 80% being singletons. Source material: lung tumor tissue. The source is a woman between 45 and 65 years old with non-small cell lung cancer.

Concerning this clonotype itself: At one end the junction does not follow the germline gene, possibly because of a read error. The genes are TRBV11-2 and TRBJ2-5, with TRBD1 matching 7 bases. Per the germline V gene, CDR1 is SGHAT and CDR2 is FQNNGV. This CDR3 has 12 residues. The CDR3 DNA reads TGTGCGAGCAGCCTTACAGGGGAGAGACAGTACTTC. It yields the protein CASSLTGERQYF.

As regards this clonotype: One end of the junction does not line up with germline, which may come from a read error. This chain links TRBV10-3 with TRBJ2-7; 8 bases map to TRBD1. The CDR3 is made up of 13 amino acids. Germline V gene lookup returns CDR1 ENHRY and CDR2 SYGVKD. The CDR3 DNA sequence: TGTGCCATTAGAGATGGACAGGGCGACGAGCATTACTTC. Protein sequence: CAIRDGQGDEHYF.

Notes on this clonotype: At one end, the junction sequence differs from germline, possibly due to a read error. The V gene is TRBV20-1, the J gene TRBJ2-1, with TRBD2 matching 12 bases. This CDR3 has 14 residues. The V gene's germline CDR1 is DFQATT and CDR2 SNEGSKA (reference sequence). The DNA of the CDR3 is TGCAGTACTAGAGCTAGCGGGAGGGTTGGCGAGCAGTTCTTC. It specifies CSTRASGRVGEQFF.

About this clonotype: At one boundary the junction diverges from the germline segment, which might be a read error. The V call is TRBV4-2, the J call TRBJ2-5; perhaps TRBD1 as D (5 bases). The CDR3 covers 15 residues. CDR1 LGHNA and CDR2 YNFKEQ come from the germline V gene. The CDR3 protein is CDSSQAFGREESQYF. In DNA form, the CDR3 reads TGTGACAGCAGCCAAGCCTTCGGCAGGGAAGAGAGCCAGTACTTC.

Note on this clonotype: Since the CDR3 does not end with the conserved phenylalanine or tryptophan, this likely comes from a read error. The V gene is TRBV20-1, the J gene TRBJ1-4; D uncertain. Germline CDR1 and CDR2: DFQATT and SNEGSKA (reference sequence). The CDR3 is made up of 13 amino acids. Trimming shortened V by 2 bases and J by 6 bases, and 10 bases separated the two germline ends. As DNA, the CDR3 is TGCAGTGCTAGACAGGCGGCACATGAAAAACTGTTTATT. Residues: CSARQAAHEKLFI.

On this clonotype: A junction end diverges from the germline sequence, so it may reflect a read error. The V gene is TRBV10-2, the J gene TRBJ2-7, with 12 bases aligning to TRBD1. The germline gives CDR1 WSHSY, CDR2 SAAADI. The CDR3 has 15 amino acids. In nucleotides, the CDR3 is TGTGCCAGCAGGACCGGGACAGGGGGCGCCTACGAGCACTACTTC. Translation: CASRTGTGGAYEHYF.

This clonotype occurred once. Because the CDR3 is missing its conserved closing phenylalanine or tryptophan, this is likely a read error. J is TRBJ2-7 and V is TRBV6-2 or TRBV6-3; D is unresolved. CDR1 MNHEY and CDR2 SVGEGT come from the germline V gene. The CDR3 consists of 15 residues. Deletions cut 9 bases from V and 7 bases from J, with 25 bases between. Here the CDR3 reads CASRTIGSNRGEQYL. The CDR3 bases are TGTGCCAGTAGAACCATTGGGTCCAATCGTGGGGAGCAGTACTTG.

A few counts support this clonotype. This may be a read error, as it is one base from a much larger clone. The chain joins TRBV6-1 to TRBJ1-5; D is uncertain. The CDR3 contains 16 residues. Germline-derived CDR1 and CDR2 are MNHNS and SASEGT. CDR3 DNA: TGTGCCAGCAGTGAAATGAGCCAAATTAGCAATCGGCCCCAGCATTTT. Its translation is CASSEMSQISNRPQHF.

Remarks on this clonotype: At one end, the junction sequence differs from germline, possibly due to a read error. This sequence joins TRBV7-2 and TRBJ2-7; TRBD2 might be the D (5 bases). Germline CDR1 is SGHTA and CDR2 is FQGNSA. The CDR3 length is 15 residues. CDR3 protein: CASSYLARGSYEQCF. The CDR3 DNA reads TGTGCCAGCAGCTACTTAGCGAGAGGATCCTACGAGCAGTGCTTC.

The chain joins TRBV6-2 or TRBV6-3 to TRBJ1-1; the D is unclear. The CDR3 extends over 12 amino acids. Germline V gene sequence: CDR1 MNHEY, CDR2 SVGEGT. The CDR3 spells CISITGNTEAFF. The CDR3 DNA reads TGTATCAGCATTACGGGGAACACTGAAGCTTTCTTT.

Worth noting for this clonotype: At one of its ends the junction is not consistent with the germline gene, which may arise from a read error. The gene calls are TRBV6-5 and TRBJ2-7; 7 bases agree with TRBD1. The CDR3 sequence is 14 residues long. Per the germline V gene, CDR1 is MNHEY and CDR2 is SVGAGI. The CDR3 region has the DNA TGTGCCAGCAGATGGGACAGTCGGACATACGAGCAGTGCTTC. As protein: CASRWDSRTYEQCF.

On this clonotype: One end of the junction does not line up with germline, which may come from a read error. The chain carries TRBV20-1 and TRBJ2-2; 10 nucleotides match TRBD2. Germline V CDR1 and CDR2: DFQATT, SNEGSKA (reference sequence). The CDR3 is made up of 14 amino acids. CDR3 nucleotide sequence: TGCAGTGCCCCTAGCGGGAGAGGCATCGGGGAGCTGCTTTTT. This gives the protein CSAPSGRGIGELLF.

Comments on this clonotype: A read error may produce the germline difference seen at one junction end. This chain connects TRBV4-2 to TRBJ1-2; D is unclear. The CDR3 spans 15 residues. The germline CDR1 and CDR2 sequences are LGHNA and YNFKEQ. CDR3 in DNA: TGTACCAGCAGCCAAGTTCTGGAAGGCACCTATGGCTACACCTTC. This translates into CTSSQVLEGTYGYTF.

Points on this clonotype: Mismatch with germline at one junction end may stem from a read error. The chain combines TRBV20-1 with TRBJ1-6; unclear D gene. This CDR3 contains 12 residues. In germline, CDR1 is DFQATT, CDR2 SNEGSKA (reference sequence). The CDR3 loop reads CSVHNGNPFFNF. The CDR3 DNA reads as TGCAGTGTCCACAATGGGAACCCTTTCTTCAACTTT.

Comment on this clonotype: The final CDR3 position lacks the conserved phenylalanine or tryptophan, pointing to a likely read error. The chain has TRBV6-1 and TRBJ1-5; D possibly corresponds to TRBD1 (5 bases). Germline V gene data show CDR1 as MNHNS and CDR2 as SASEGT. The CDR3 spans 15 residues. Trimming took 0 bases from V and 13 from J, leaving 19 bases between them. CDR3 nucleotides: TGTGCCAGCAGTGAAGCTCGTCAGGCCCCAGGGCCTCAGCATTAT. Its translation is CASSEARQAPGPQHY.

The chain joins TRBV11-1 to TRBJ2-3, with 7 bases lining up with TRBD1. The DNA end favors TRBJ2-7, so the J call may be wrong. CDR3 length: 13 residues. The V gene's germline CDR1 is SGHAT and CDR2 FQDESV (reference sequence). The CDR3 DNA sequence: TGTGCCAGCAGAGCGGACAGGTCCGTCGAGCAGTACTTC. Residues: CASRADRSVEQYF.

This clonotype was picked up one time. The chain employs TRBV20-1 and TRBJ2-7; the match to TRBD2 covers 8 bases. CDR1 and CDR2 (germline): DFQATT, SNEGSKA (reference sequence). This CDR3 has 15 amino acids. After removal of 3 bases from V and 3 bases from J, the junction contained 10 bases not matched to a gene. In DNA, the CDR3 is TGCAGTGCTAGGCCATGTAGCGGGAAGCACTACGAGCAGTACTTC. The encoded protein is CSARPCSGKHYEQYF.

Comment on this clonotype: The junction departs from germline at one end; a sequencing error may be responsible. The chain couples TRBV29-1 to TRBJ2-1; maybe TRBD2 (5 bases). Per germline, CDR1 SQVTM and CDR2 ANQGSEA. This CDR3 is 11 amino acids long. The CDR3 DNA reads TGCAGCATTGGGGTCGGGATTGGGCAGTTCTTT. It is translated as CSIGVGIGQFF.

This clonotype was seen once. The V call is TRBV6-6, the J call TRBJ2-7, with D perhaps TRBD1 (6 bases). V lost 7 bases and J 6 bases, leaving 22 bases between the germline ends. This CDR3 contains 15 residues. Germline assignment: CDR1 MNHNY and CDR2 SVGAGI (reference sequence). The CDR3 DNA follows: TGTGCCAGCACCTATGCCAGGACAGATCTCTGCGAGCAGTACTTC. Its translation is CASTYARTDLCEQYF.

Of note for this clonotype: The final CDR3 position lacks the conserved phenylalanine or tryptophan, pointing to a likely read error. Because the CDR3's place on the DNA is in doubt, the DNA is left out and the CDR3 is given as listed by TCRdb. The CDR3 sequence is CASSFIDYGYTS. This chain joins TRBV11-2 and TRBJ1-2. CDR1 is SGHAT and CDR2 is FQNNGV in the germline V gene. A total of 12 residues make up the CDR3, ends included.

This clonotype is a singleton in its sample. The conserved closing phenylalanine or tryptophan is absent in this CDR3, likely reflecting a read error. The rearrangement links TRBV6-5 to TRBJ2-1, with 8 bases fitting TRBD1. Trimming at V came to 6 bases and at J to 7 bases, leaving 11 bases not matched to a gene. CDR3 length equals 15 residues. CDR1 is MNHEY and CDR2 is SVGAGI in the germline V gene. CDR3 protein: CASRSLTGEANEQFL. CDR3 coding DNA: TGTGCCAGCAGATCATTGACAGGGGAAGCAAATGAGCAGTTCCTC.

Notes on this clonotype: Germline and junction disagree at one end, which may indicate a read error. In DNA, the CDR3 is TGTGCCAACAGCAATACAGGGAACACTGAAGCTTTCTTT. This translates into CANSNTGNTEAFF. The V and J genes are TRBV11-1 and TRBJ1-1, with a possible D match to TRBD1 (5 bases). Germline lookup yields CDR1 SGHAT and CDR2 FQDESV (reference sequence). This CDR3 region has 13 residues.

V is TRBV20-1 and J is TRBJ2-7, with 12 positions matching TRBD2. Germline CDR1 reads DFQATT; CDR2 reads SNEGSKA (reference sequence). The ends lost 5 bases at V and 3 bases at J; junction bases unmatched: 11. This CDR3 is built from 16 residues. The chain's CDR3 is CSAGPSGRASGYEQYF. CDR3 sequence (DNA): TGCAGTGCTGGTCCTAGCGGGAGGGCCTCAGGCTACGAGCAGTACTTC.

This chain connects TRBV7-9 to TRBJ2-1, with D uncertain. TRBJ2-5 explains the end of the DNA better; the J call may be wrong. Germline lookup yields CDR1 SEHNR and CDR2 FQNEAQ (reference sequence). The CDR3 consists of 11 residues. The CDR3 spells CASNSYNDQYF. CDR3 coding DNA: TGTGCCAGCAACTCCTACAATGACCAGTACTTC.

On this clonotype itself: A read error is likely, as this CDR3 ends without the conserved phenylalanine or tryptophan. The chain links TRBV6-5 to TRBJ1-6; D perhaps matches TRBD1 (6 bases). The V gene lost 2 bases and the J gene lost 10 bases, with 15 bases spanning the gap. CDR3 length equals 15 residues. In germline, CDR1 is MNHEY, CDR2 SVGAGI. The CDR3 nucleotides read TGTGCCAGCAGTTACACGACAGGAGAGAACTCACCCCTCCACTTA. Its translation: CASSYTTGENSPLHL.

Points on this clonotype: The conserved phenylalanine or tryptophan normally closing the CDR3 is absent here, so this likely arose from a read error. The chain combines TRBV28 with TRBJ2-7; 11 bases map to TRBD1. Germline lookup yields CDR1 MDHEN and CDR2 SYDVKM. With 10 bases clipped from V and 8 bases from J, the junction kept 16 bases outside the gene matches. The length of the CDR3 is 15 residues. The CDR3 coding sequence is TGTGCCACCCTGAAACCGGGACAGGGGGAGTACAAGCAGTACCTC. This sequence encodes CATLKPGQGEYKQYL.

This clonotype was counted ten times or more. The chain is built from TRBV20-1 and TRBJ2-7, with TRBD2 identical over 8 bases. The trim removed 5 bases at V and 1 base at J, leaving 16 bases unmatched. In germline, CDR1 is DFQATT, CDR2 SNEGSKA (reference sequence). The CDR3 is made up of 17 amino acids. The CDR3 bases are TGCAGTGCTTCAGGGTGGGCAACGGGAGGGTTTTCCTACGAGCAGTACTTC. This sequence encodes CSASGWATGGFSYEQYF.

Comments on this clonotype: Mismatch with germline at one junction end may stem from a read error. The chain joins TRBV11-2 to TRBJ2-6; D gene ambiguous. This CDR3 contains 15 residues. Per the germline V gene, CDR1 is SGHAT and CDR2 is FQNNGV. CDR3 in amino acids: CAISVLSSGTNVLTF. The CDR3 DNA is TGTGCCATCAGCGTGTTAAGCTCTGGGACCAACGTCCTGACTTTC. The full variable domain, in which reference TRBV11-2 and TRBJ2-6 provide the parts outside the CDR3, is EAGVAQSPRYKIIEKRQSVAFWCNPISGHATLYWYQQILGQGPKLLIQFQNNGVVDDSQLPKDRFSAERLKGVDSTLKIQPAKLEDSAVYLCAISVLSSGTNVLTFGAGSRLTVL.